This T cell receptor beta chain was sequenced for a study of neoadjuvant anti-PD-1 for oral cavity cancer. For the study at large: Patients without progression received a fourth nivolumab dose around day 43, then surgical resection on days 50-56.

PBMC libraries mostly used about 490 ng of input genomic DNA, with six replicates per sample. Using immunoSEQ multiplex PCR, the repertoire was profiled, and TCRdb retains in-frame clones only, with some absent. The sample has about 81,000 clones, 84% seen once. Cohort: HPV-negative, locally advanced oral cavity squamous cell carcinoma patients. PBMCs were not maintained or expanded in culture before analysis. This clone was seen a single time. The TCR comes from a person aged 35-80 years with oral cavity squamous cell carcinoma. The material was PBMCs, obtained before nivolumab (anti-PD-1) treatment.

This CDR3 reads CASSVGEAFF. In DNA, the CDR3 is TGTGCCAGCAGTGTAGGTGAAGCTTTCTTT. V and J are TRBV2 and TRBJ1-1; D ambiguous. V lost 4 bases, J lost 7 bases, and 4 bases lay in between. Germline V gene data show CDR1 as SNHLY and CDR2 as FYNNEI. The CDR3 is made up of 10 amino acids.